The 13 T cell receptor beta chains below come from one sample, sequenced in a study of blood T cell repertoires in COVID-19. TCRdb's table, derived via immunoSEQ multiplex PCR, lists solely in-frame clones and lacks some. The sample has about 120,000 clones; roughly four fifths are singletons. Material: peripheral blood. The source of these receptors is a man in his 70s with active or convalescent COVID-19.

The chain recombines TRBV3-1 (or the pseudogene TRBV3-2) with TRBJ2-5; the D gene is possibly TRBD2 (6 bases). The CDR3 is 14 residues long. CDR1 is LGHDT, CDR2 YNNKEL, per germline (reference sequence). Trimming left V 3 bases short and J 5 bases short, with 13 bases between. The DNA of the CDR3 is TGTGCCAGCAGCCATCTCCTCCGGGGGGAGACCCAGTACTTC. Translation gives CASSHLLRGETQYF.

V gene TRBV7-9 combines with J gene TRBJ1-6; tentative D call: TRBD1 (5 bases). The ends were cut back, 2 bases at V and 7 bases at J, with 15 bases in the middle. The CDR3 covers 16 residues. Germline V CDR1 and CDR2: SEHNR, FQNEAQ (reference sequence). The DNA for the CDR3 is TGTGCCAGCAGCTTACGCGAAGGGGCCATGAATTCACCCCTCCACTTT. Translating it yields CASSLREGAMNSPLHF.

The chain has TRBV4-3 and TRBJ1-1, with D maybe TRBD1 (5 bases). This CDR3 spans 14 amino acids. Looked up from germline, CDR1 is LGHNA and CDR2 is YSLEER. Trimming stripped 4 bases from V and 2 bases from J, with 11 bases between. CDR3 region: CASSPAGKNTEAFF. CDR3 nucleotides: TGCGCCAGCAGCCCCGCAGGGAAAAACACTGAAGCTTTCTTT.

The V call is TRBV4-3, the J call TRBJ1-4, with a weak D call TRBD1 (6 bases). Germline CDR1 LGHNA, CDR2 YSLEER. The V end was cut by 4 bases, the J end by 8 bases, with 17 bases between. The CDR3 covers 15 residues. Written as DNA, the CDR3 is TGCGCCAGCAGCCTCGCCGGGGGGCTTGGAGAAAAACTGTTTTTT. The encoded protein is CASSLAGGLGEKLFF.

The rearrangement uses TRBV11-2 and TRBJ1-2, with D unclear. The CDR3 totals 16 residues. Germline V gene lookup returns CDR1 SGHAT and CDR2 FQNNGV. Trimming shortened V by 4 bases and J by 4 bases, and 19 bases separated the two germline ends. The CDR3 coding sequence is TGTGCCAGCAGCTCAAACGTCCTACTATCTGGCTATGGCTACACCTTC. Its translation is CASSSNVLLSGYGYTF.

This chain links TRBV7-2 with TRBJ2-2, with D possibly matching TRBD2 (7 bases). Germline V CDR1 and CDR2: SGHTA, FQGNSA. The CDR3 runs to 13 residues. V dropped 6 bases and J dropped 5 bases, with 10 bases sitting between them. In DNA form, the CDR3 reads TGTGCCAGCAGGCGGGGGCAAACCGGGGAGCTGTTTTTT. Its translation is CASRRGQTGELFF.

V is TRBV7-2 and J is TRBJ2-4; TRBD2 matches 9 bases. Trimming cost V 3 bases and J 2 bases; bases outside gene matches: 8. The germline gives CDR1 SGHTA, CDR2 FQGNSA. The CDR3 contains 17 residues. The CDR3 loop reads CASSLRPTSGTKNIQYF. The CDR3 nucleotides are TGTGCCAGCAGCTTGCGGCCGACTAGCGGCACCAAAAACATTCAGTACTTC.

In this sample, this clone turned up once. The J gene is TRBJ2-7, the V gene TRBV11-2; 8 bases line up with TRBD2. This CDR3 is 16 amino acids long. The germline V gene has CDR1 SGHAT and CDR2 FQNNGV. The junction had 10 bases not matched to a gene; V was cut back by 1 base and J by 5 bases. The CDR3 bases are TGTGCCAGCAGCTTAGCGCGGGGGGTTCCTATGGACGAGCAGTACTTC. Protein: CASSLARGVPMDEQYF.

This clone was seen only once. The CDR3 DNA reads TGCGCCAGCAGCCAAGTCTTCGTGGCTAGCGGGAGTTATGAGCAGTTCTTC. Translation gives CASSQVFVASGSYEQFF. This sequence joins TRBV4-1 and TRBJ2-1; 10 nucleotides align to TRBD2. V was pared by 1 base and J by 8 bases, with 11 bases of the junction left unmatched. This CDR3 region has 17 residues. Germline values: CDR1 MGHRA, CDR2 YSYEKL.

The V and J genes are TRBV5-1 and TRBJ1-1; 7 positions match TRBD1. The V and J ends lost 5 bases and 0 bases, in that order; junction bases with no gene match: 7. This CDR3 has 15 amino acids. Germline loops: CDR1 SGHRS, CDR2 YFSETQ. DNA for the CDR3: TGCGCCAGCAGGGATCGGGACAGCCTGAACACTGAAGCTTTCTTT. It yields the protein CASRDRDSLNTEAFF.

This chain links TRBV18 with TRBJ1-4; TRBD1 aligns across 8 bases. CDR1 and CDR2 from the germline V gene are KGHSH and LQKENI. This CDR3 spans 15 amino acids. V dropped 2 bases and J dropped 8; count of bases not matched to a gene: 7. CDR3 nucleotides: TGTGCCAGCTCACCAGTTCTGGACAGGGCGGAAAAACTGTTTTTT. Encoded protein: CASSPVLDRAEKLFF.

The CDR3 loop is CASSYRQGRGNYGYTF. In DNA form, the CDR3 reads TGTGCCAGCAGTTACAGACAGGGACGAGGGAACTATGGCTACACCTTC. The gene calls are TRBV6-5 and TRBJ1-2, with TRBD1 identical over 7 bases. There are 16 residues in the CDR3. Germline trimming cut 2 bases from V and 2 bases from J; bases unmatched to any gene: 8. Germline-derived CDR1 and CDR2 are MNHEY and SVGAGI.

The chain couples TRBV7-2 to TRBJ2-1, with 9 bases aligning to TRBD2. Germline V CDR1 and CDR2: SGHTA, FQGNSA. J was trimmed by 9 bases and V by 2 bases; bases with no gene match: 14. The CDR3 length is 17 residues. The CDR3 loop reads CASSLRSHTAGGVEQFF. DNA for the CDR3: TGTGCCAGCAGCTTAAGGTCCCACACAGCGGGAGGAGTTGAGCAGTTCTTC.